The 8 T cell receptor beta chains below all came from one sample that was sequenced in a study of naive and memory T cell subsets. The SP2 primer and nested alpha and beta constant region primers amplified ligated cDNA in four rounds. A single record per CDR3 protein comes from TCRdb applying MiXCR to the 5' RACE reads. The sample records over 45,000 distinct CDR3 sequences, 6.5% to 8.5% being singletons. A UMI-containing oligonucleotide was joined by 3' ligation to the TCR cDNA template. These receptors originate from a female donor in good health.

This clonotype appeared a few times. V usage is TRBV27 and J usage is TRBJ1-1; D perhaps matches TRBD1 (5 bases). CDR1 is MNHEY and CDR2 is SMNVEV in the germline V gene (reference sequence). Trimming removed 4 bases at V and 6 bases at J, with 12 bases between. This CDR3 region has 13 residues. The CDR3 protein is CASSYGQSSEAFF. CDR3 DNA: TGTGCCAGCAGTTACGGACAATCCTCTGAAGCTTTCTTT.

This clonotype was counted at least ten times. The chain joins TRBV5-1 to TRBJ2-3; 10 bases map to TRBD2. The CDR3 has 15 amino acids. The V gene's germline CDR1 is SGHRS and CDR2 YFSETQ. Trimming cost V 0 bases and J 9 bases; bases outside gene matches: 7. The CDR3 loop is CASSLGPSGGGTQYF. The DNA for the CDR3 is TGCGCCAGCAGCTTGGGGCCTAGCGGGGGTGGAACGCAGTATTTT.

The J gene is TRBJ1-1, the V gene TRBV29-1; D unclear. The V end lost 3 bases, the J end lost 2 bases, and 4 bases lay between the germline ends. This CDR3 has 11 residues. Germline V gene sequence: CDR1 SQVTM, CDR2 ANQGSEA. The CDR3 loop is CSVEGNTEAFF. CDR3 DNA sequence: TGCAGCGTTGAGGGTAACACTGAAGCTTTCTTT.

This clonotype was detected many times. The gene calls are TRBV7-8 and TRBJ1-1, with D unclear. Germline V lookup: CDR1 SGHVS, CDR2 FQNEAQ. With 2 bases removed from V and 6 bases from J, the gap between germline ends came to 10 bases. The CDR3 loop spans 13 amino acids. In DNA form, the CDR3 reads TGTGCCAGCAGCTTATTCGATTTTTCTGAAGCTTTCTTT. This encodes CASSLFDFSEAFF.

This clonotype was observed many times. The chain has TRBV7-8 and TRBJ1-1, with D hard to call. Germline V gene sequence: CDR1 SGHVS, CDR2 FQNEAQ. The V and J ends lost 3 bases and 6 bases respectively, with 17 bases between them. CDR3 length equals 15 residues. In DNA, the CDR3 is TGTGCCAGCAGCTTGTTCCCGGGCGGTGTGGCTGAAGCTTTCTTT. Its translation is CASSLFPGGVAEAFF.

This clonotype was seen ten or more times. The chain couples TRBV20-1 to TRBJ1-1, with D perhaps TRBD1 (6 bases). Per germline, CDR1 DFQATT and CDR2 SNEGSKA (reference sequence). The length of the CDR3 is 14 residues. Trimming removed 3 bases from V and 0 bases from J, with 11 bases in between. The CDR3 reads CSARGQSMNTEAFF. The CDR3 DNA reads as TGCAGTGCTAGGGGACAATCGATGAACACTGAAGCTTTCTTT.

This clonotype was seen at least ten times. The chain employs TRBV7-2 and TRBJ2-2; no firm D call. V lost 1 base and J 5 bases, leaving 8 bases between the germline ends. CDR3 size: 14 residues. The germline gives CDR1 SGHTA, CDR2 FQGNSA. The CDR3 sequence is CASSLVSRTGELFF. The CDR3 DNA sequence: TGTGCCAGCAGCTTAGTATCTCGGACCGGGGAGCTGTTTTTT.

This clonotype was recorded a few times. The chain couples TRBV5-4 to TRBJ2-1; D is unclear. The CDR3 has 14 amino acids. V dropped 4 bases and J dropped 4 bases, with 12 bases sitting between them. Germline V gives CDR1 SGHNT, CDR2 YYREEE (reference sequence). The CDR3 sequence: CASSLRTSYNEQFF. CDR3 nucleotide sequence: TGTGCCAGCAGCCTGAGGACGTCGTACAATGAGCAGTTCTTC.